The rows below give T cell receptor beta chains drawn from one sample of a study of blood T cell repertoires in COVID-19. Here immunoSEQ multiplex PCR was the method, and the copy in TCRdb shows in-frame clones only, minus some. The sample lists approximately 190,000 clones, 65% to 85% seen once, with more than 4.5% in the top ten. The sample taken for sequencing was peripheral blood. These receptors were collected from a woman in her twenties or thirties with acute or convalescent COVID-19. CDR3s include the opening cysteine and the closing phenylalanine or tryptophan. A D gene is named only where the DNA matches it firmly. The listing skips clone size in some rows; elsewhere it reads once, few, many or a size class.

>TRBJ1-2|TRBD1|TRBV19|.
TGTGCCAGTACCTTGACAGGGGCCGTACCTTTTAACTATGGCTACACCTTC
CASTLTGAVPFNYGYTF
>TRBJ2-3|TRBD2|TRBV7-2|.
TGTGCCAGCAGGGGACTAGCGGGAGGGCCGTCCCCAACCGATACGCAGTATTTT
CASRGLAGGPSPTDTQYF
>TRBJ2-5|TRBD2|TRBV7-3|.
TGTGCCAGCAGCTTAGCGGGGGGTTCGCAAGAGACCCAGTACTTC
CASSLAGGSQETQYF
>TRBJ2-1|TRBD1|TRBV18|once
TGTGCCAGCTCACCCCGGGACAGGGTTCACAATGAGCAGTTCTTC
CASSPRDRVHNEQFF
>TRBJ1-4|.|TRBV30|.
TGTGCCTGGAGTGGGGGCAGTCAGAATGAAAAACTGTTTTTT
CAWSGGSQNEKLFF
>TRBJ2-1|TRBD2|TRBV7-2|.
TGTGCCAGCAGCTTAGAAGGTCGGGCTAGCGGGAGATATAATGAGCAGTTCTTC
CASSLEGRASGRYNEQFF
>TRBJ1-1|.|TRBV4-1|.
TGCGCCAGCAGCCAAGGAGTTTTATGGGCGACTGAAGCTTTCTTT
CASSQGVLWATEAFF
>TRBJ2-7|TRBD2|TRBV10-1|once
TGCGCCAGCAGACTTTATAGCGGGAGGGCCAGGCCCTACGAGCAGTACTTC
CASRLYSGRARPYEQYF
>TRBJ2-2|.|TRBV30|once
TGCAGATTCACCAACACCGGGGAGCTGTTTTTT
CRFTNTGELFF
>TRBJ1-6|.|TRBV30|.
TGTGCCTGGAGTCGTAAGTCGGGAGGGGTTGCCCGTTATAATTCACCCCTCCACTTT
CAWSRKSGGVARYNSPLHF
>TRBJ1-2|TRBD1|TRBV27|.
TGTGCCAGCAAGACAGGGGTGGACTATGGCTACACCTTC
CASKTGVDYGYTF
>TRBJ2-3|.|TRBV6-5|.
TGTGCCAGCAGTTACACGGGGAGGAATACGCAGTATTTT
CASSYTGRNTQYF
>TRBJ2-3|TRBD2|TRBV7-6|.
TGTGCCAGCAGCCCCGGGACTAGCGGGGCAGATACGCAGTATTTT
CASSPGTSGADTQYF
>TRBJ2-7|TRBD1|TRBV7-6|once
TGTGCCAGCAGCGCCACAGGGGGCGGGGAGCAGTACTTC
CASSATGGGEQYF
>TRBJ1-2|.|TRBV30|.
TGTGCCTGGAGTTCCCGGTCCGCCGGTGGCTACACCTTC
CAWSSRSAGGYTF
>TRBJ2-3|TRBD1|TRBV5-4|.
TGTGCCAGCAGCCAGGGGGCCAGCAGGGATACGCAGTATTTT
CASSQGASRDTQYF
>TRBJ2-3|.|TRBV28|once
TGTGCCAGCAGTTTAGGCGTCGGGGGTGGGTCAACAGATACGCAGTATTTT
CASSLGVGGGSTDTQYF
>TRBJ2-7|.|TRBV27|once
TGTGCCAGCAGCCCATTCGGCTACGAGCAGTACTTC
CASSPFGYEQYF
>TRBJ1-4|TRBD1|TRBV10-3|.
TGTGCCATCAGTGAGAGAGGGACAGGGGAGGGTGCAACTAATGAAAAACTGTTTTTT
CAISERGTGEGATNEKLFF
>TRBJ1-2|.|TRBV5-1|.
TGCGCCAGCAGCTTGGAGACCGCAGGGACTAACTATGGCTACACCTTC
CASSLETAGTNYGYTF
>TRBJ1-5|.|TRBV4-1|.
TGCGCCAGCAGCTCCGGACAGTATAGCAATCAGCCCCAGCATTTT
CASSSGQYSNQPQHF
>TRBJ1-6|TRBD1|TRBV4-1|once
TGCGCCAGCAGTCTATCGACCGGGACAGGGTTTTCACCCCTCCACTTT
CASSLSTGTGFSPLHF
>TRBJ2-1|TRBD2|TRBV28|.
TGTGCCAGCAGTATGTGGAGCGGGGGGGCCGAGAATGAGCAGTTCTTC
CASSMWSGGAENEQFF
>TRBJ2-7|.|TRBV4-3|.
TGCGCCAGCAGCCTCAGCGCCGGGAATTACGAGCAGTACTTC
CASSLSAGNYEQYF
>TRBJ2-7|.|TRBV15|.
TGTGCCACCAGCAGAGACTTCTACGAGCAGTACTTC
CATSRDFYEQYF
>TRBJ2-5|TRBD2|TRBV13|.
TGTGCCAGCAGCTTCGCCTCCCGACGACTAGCGGGGGGCATTCAAAGTCCCTTGGAGACCCAGTACTTC
CASSFASRRLAGGIQSPLETQYF
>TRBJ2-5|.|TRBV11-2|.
TGTGCCAGCAGCTTAGGCCAGGGTGGCGAAGAGACCCAGTACTTC
CASSLGQGGEETQYF
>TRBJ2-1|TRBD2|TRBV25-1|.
TGTGCCAGCAGTGGGGGGGGTGAGCAGTTCTTC
CASSGGGEQFF
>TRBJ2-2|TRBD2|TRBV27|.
TGTGCCAGCCTGTTAGCGGGAGGGACCGGGGAGCTGTTTTTT
CASLLAGGTGELFF
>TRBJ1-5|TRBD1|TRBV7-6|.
TGTGCCAGCAGCCTGGGACAGGGGGAAAATCAGCCCCAGCATTTT
CASSLGQGENQPQHF
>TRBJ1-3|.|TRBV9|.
TGTGCCAGCAGCGTCGACAGTAGTTTATCTGGAAACACCATATATTTT
CASSVDSSLSGNTIYF
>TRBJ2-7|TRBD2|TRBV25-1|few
TGTGCCAGCAGTGTACGAGCGGGAGCGGGTGAGCAGTACTTC
CASSVRAGAGEQYF
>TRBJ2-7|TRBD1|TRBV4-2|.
TGTGCCAGCAGCCAAAAGGGAGCGGGGACAGGGGCCTACGAGCAGTACTTC
CASSQKGAGTGAYEQYF
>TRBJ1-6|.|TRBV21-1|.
TGTGCCAGCAGCCCCGGGGGGCCACCCAATAATTCACCCCTCCACTTT
CASSPGGPPNNSPLHF
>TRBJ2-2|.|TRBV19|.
TGTGCCAGCCAAGACTACTCGCTCACCGGGGAGCTGTTTTTT
CASQDYSLTGELFF
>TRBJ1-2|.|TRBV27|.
TGTGCCAGCAGTCCTTCCCGGGAACTCTTCTATGGCTACACCTTC
CASSPSRELFYGYTF
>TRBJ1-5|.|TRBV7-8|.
TGTGCCAGCAGCTTAGGAGGCGGCAATCAGCCCCAGCATTTT
CASSLGGGNQPQHF
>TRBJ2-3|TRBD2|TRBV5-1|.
TGCGCCAGCAGCTTGGGAGCGGGGGTGGGAGATACGCAGTATTTT
CASSLGAGVGDTQYF
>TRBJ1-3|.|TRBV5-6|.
TGTGCCAGCAGCTTGATTCAGGGGCGAAACACCATATATTTT
CASSLIQGRNTIYF
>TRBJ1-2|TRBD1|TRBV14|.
TGTGCCAGCAGCGCATGGACAGGGGACGACTATGGCTACACCTTC
CASSAWTGDDYGYTF
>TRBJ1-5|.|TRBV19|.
TGTGCCAGTACCGAAGGAAGGGGCCTCAATCAGCCCCAGCATTTT
CASTEGRGLNQPQHF
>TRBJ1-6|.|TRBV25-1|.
TGTGCCAGCAGCGGCGCAGGGAGGAACAATTCACCCCTCCACTTT
CASSGAGRNNSPLHF
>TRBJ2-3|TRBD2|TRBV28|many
TGTGCCAGCAGTCAAATAGCGGGAGGGGGCACAGATACGCAGTATTTT
CASSQIAGGGTDTQYF
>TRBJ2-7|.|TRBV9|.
TGTGCCAGCAGCGTAGGGGCTGTTTCCTACGAGCAGTACTTC
CASSVGAVSYEQYF
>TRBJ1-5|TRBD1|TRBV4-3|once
TGCGCCAGCAGCTTACACTTACCGGGGACAGGGGTAAATCAGCCCCAGCATTTT
CASSLHLPGTGVNQPQHF
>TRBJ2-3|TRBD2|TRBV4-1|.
TGCGCCAGCAGCCAGACCCTAGCGGGGGTTAAAGATACGCAGTATTTT
CASSQTLAGVKDTQYF
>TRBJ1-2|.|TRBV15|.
TGTGCCACCAGCAGAGGGGCTAGCCGATATGGCTACACCTTC
CATSRGASRYGYTF
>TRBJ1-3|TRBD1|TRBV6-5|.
TGTGCCAGCAGTTACTCGGGACAGGGTTCGGTATATTTT
CASSYSGQGSVYF